A single sample gave rise to the 12 T cell receptor beta chains below, sequenced in a study of blood T cell repertoires in COVID-19. Only in-frame clones appear in the TCRdb table, and some are missing; sequencing was by immunoSEQ multiplex PCR. This sample has about 73,000 clones, with roughly 76% found just once. The sequenced material came from peripheral blood. Receptors were obtained from a woman in her seventies with acute or convalescent COVID-19.

V gene TRBV7-9 combines with J gene TRBJ1-1, with TRBD1 matching over 7 bases. Germline lookup yields CDR1 SEHNR and CDR2 FQNEAQ (reference sequence). V dropped 0 bases and J dropped 1; count of bases not matched to a gene: 2. The CDR3 spans 15 residues. CDR3 residues: CASSLAGTENTEAFF. Here the CDR3 DNA reads TGTGCCAGCAGCTTAGCGGGGACAGAGAACACTGAAGCTTTCTTT.

The chain combines TRBV28 with TRBJ2-7, with TRBD2 identical over 8 bases. Per germline, CDR1 MDHEN and CDR2 SYDVKM. The CDR3 runs to 16 residues. V dropped 2 bases and J dropped 2; count of bases not matched to a gene: 8. The CDR3 loop is CASSLGARREAYEQYF. Written as DNA, the CDR3 is TGTGCCAGCAGTTTAGGTGCTAGGCGGGAGGCCTACGAGCAGTACTTC.

The chain has TRBV19 and TRBJ1-5; 7 bases map to TRBD1. Losses at the gene ends were 7 bases for V and 6 bases for J; bases not matched to a gene: 6. The CDR3 loop spans 13 amino acids. Germline CDR1 and CDR2: LNHDA and SQIVND (reference sequence). The CDR3 sequence: CASTPGQTQPQHF. CDR3 coding DNA: TGTGCCAGTACACCGGGACAGACTCAGCCCCAGCATTTT.

The gene calls are TRBV11-3 and TRBJ2-1; 7 bases align to TRBD1. This CDR3 is built from 14 residues. CDR1 is SGHNT, CDR2 YENEEA, per germline. Germline trimming cut 5 bases from V and 2 bases from J; bases unmatched to any gene: 3. This chain's CDR3 is CASSPGTAYNEQFF. The CDR3 nucleotides are TGTGCCAGCAGCCCCGGGACAGCCTACAATGAGCAGTTCTTC.

This chain joins TRBV7-9 and TRBJ2-7; 10 bases map to TRBD2. Per germline, CDR1 SEHNR and CDR2 FQNEAQ (reference sequence). The CDR3 is 16 amino acids. With 3 bases clipped from V and 4 bases from J, the junction kept 9 bases outside the gene matches. The CDR3 DNA reads TGTGCCAGCAGCTTCTACCTAGCGGGAGACGATTACGAGCAGTACTTC. Translating gives CASSFYLAGDDYEQYF.

The chain is built from TRBV2 and TRBJ1-3, with TRBD1 as a possible D gene (6 bases). The CDR3 spans 11 residues. Germline assignment: CDR1 SNHLY and CDR2 FYNNEI. V lost 9 bases and J 4 bases, leaving 7 bases between the germline ends. The CDR3 sequence is CARQGGNTIYF. In DNA, the CDR3 is TGTGCCAGACAGGGAGGAAACACCATATATTTT.

The chain recombines TRBV11-3 with TRBJ1-3; D possibly corresponds to TRBD1 (5 bases). Deletions cut 4 bases from V and 2 bases from J, with 12 bases between. The germline V gene encodes CDR1 SGHNT and CDR2 YENEEA. The CDR3 is 15 residues long. The CDR3 DNA reads TGTGCCAGCAGCTCCCACTACAGGACTGGAAACACCATATATTTT. Its protein is CASSSHYRTGNTIYF. The full variable domain, with the rest looked up from reference TRBV11-3 and TRBJ1-3, is EAGVVQSPRYKIIEKKQPVAFWCNPISGHNTLYWYLQNLGQGPELLIRYENEEAVDDSQLPKDRFSAERLKGVDSTLKIQPAELGDSAVYLCASSSHYRTGNTIYFGEGSWLTVV.

This rearrangement joins TRBV20-1 to TRBJ2-7, with no clear D. The germline gives CDR1 DFQATT, CDR2 SNEGSKA (reference sequence). CDR3 length: 11 amino acids. V was cut by 4 bases and J by 3 bases, with 7 bases left in between. CDR3 nucleotide sequence: TGCAGTGCTACCGTTCTCTACGAGCAGTACTTC. Its protein is CSATVLYEQYF.

This chain joins TRBV3-1 (or the pseudogene TRBV3-2) and TRBJ1-2; D gene unclear. Between the trimmed V and J ends, which lost 1 base and 8 bases, there was a span of 8 bases. From germline, CDR1 is LGHDT and CDR2 YNNKEL (reference sequence). The CDR3 runs 12 residues. CDR3 loop: CASSQAVTGYTF. CDR3 bases: TGTGCCAGCAGCCAAGCGGTCACCGGCTACACCTTC.

The gene calls are TRBV5-5 and TRBJ2-3, with 10 bases aligning to TRBD1. Germline V lookup: CDR1 SGHKS, CDR2 YYEKEE (reference sequence). V lost 4 bases to trimming and J lost 1 base; unmatched junction nucleotides: 3. The CDR3 runs to 15 residues. This chain's CDR3 is CASSKTGGRTDTQYF. The DNA of the CDR3 is TGTGCCAGCAGCAAGACAGGGGGCCGCACAGATACGCAGTATTTT. Supplemented by reference TRBV5-5 and TRBJ2-3, the full variable domain reads DAGVTQSPTHLIKTRGQQVTLRCSPISGHKSVSWYQQVLGQGPQFIFQYYEKEERGRGNFPDRFSARQFPNYSSELNVNALLLGDSALYLCASSKTGGRTDTQYFGPGTRLTVL.

J is TRBJ2-3 and V is TRBV5-1; D is possibly TRBD1 (6 bases). Trimming removed 4 bases from V and 7 bases from J, with 16 bases in between. The CDR3 is 14 amino acids. Germline V gene data show CDR1 as SGHRS and CDR2 as YFSETQ. The CDR3 is CASSTGHGFNTQYF. CDR3 DNA: TGCGCCAGCAGCACGGGACATGGTTTTAATACGCAGTATTTT.

This clone occurred a few times. CDR3 protein: CASTLAGATQPQHF. The CDR3, as DNA: TGTGCCAGCACCCTGGCGGGGGCGACTCAGCCCCAGCATTTT. The J gene is TRBJ1-5, the V gene TRBV28, with a weak D call TRBD1 (6 bases). V lost 7 bases and J lost 6, with 16 bases in between. The CDR3 consists of 14 residues. Germline values: CDR1 MDHEN, CDR2 SYDVKM.